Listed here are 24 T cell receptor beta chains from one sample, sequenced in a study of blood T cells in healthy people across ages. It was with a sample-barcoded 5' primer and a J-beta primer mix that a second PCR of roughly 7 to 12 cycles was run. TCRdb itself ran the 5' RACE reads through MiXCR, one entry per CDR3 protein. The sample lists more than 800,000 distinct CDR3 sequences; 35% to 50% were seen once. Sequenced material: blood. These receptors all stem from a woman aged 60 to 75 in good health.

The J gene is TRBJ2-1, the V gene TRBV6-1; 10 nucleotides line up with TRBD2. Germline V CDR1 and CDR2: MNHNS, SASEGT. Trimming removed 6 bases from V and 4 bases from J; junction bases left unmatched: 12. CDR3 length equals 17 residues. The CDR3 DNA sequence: TGTGCCAGCAGCCCACCGGAAACTAGCGGGAAATACAATGAGCAGTTCTTC. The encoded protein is CASSPPETSGKYNEQFF.

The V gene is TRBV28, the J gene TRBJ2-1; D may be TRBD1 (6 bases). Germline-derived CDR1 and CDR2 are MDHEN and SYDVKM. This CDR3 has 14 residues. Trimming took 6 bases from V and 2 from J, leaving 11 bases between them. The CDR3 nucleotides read TGTGCCAGCAGCCGACAGGAGACCTACAATGAGCAGTTCTTC. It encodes CASSRQETYNEQFF.

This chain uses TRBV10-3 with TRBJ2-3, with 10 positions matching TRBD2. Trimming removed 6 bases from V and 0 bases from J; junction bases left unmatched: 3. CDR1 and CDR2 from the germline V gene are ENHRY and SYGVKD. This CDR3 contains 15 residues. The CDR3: CAISPTSGSTDTQYF. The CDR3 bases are TGTGCCATCAGCCCGACTAGCGGGAGCACAGATACGCAGTATTTT.

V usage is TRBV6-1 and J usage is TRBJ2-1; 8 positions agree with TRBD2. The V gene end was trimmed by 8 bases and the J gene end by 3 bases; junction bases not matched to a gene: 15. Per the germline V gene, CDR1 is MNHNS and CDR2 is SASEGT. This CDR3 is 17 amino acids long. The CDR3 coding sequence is TGTGCCAGCCATGTCCATCCAGCGGGAGTCGTCTACAATGAGCAGTTCTTC. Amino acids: CASHVHPAGVVYNEQFF.

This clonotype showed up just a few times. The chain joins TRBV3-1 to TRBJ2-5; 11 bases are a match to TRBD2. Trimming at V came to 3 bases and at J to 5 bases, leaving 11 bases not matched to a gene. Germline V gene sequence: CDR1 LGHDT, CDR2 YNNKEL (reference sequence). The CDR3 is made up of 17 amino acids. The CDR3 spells CASSQGTAGLAVETQYF. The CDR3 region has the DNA TGTGCCAGCAGCCAGGGCACAGCGGGACTAGCGGTTGAGACCCAGTACTTC.

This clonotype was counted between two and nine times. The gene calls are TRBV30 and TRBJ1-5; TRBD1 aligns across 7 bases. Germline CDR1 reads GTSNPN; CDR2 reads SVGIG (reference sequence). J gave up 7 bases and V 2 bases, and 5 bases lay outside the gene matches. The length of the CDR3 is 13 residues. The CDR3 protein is CAWSLQGRQPQHF. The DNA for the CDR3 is TGTGCCTGGAGTTTACAGGGGAGGCAGCCCCAGCATTTT.

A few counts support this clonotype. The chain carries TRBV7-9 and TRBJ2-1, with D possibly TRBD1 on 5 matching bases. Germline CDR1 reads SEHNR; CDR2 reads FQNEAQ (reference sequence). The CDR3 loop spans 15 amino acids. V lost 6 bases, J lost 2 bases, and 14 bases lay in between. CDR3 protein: CASSLPGFPYNEQFF. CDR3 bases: TGTGCCAGCAGTCTACCAGGGTTCCCCTACAATGAGCAGTTCTTC.

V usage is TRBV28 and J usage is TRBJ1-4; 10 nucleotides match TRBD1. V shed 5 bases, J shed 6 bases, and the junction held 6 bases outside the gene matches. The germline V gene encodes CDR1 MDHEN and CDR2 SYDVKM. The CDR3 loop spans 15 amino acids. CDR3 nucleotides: TGTGCCAGCAGTACCCTGACAGGGGGCGATGAAAAACTGTTTTTT. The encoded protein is CASSTLTGGDEKLFF.

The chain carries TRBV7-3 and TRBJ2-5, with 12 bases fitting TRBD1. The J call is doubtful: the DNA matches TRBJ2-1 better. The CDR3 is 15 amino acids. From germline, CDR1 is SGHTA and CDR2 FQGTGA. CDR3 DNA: TGTGCCAGCAGTCAAACCGGGACAGGGGGCGAGACCCAGTTCTTC. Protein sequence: CASSQTGTGGETQFF.

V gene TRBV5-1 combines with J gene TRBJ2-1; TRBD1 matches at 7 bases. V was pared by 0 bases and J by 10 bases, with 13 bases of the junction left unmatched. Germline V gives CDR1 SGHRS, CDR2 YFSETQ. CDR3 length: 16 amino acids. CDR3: CASSLETGVLSYEQFF. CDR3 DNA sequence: TGCGCCAGCAGCTTGGAAACAGGGGTCCTTTCCTACGAGCAGTTCTTC.

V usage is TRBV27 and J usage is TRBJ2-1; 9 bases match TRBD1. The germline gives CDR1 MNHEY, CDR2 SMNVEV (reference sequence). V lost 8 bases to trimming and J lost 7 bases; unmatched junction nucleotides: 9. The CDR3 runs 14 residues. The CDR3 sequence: CASLSGTGSNEQFF. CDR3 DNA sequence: TGTGCCAGCTTATCCGGGACAGGGAGTAATGAGCAGTTCTTC.

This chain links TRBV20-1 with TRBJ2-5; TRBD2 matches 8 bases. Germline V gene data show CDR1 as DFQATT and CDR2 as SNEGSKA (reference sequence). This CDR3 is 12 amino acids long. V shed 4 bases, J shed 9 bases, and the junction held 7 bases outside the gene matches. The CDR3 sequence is CSANSGEAPQYF. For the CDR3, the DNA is TGCAGTGCTAATAGCGGGGAGGCGCCCCAGTACTTC.

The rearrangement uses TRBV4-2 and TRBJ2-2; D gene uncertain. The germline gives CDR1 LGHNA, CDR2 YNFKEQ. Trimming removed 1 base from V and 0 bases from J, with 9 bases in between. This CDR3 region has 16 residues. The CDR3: CASSQVVGANTGELFF. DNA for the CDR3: TGTGCCAGCAGCCAAGTCGTGGGCGCGAACACCGGGGAGCTGTTTTTT.

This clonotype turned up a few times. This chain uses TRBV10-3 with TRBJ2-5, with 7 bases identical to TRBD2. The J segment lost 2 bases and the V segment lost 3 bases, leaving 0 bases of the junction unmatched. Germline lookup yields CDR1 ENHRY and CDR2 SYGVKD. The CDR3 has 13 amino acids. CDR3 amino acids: CAISELAQETQYF. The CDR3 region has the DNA TGTGCCATCAGTGAACTAGCGCAAGAGACCCAGTACTTC.

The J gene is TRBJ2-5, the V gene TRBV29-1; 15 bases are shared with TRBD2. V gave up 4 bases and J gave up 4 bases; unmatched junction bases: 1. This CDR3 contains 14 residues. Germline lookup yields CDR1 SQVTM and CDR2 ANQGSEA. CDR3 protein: CSVGTSGGVETQYF. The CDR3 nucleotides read TGCAGCGTTGGGACTAGCGGGGGGGTAGAGACCCAGTACTTC.

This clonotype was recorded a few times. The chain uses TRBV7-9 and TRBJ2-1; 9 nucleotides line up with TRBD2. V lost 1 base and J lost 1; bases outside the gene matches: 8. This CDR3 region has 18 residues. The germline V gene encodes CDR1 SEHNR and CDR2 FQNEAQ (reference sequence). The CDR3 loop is CASSLVGLAGVSYNEQFF. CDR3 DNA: TGTGCCAGCAGCTTAGTGGGACTAGCCGGCGTATCCTACAATGAGCAGTTCTTC.

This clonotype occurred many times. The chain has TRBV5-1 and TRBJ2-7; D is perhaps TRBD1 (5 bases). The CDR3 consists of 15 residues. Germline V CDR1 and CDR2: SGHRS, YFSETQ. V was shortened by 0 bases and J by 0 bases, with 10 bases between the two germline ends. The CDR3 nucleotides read TGCGCCAGCAGCTTGGGGGGCGGAAGCTCCTACGAGCAGTACTTC. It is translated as CASSLGGGSSYEQYF.

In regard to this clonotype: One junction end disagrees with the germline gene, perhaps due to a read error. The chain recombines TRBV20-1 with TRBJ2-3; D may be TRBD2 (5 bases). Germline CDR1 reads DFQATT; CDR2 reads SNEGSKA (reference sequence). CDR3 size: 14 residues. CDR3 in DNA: TGCAGTGCTACGGGGTCGGAATACACAGATACACAGTATTTT. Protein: CSATGSEYTDTQYF.

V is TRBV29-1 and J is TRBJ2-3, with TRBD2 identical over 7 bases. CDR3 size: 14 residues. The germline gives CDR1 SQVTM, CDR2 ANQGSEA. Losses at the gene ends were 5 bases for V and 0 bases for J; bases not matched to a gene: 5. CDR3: CSVSWGGSTDTQYF. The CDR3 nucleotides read TGCAGCGTTTCATGGGGGGGTAGCACAGATACGCAGTATTTT.

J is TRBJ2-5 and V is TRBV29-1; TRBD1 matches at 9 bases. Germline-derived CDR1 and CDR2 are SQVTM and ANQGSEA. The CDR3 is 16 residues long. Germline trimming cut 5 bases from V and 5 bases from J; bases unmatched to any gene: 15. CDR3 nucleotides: TGCAGCGTTCGCTGGAAGGGGACAGGGAGGACTGAGACCCAGTACTTC. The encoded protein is CSVRWKGTGRTETQYF.

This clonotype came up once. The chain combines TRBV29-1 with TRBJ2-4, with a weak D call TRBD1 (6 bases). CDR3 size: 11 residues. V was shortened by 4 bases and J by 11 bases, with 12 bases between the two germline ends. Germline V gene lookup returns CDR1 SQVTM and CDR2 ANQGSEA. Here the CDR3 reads CSVGDKGFQYF. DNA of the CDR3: TGCAGCGTTGGGGACAAGGGATTTCAGTACTTC.

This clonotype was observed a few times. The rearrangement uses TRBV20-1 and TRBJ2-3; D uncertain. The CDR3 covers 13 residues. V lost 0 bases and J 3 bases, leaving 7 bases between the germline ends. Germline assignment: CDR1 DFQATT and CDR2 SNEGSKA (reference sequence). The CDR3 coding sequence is TGCAGTGCTAGAGATGGTGAGACAGATACGCAGTATTTT. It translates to CSARDGETDTQYF.

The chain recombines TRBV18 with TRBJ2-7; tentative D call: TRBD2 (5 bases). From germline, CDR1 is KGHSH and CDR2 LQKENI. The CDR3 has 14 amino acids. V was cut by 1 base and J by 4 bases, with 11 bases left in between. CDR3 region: CASSPRQDWYEQYF. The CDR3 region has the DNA TGTGCCAGCTCACCACGGCAGGACTGGTACGAGCAGTACTTC.

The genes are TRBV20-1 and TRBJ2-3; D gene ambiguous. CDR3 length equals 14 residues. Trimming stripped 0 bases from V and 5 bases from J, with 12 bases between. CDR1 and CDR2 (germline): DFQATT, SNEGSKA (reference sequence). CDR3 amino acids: CSARDPPPRDTQYF. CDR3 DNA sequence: TGCAGTGCTAGAGATCCCCCGCCGCGAGATACGCAGTATTTT.